These T cell receptor beta chains were read from a single sample in a study of cytomegalovirus exposure and HLA in healthy donors. Sequenced by immunoSEQ multiplex PCR; TCRdb stores in-frame clones only, minus some. In the table there are about 220,000 clones, around 87% of which are singletons. Sequenced input: PBMCs. The receptors originated from a man aged 18 to 35 in good health and CMV-seronegative. CDR3s include the opening cysteine and the closing phenylalanine or tryptophan.

V: TRBV4-1; J: TRBJ1-5; CDR3: CASSQVVAENQPQHF
V: TRBV18; J: TRBJ2-7; CDR3: CASSPRGDCEQYF
V: TRBV27; J: TRBJ1-6; CDR3: CASSLRGTANSPLHF
V: TRBV15; J: TRBJ1-1; CDR3: CATSRDLFGGQLF
V: TRBV9; J: TRBJ2-1; CDR3: CASSVGQRSYNEQFF
V: TRBV29-1; J: TRBJ1-1; CDR3: CSVVGGDTEAFF
V: TRBV18; J: TRBJ2-1; CDR3: CASSPGLAGNNEQFF
V: TRBV27; J: TRBJ2-2; CDR3: CASRAGGGTGELFF
V: TRBV6-5; J: TRBJ2-1; CDR3: CASSYSTSGGPNEQFF
V: TRBV6-1; J: TRBJ2-7; CDR3: CASSETRTGKGEQYF
V: TRBV19; J: TRBJ1-2; CDR3: CASSMLSGGGYTF
V: TRBV10-1; J: TRBJ2-7; CDR3: CASSEGHVYEQYF
V: TRBV19; J: TRBJ1-2; CDR3: CASSMLQGADYGYTF
V: TRBV10-1; J: TRBJ2-1; CDR3: CASNPGVGNEQFF
V: TRBV4-1; J: TRBJ1-1; CDR3: CASSQMQGLNTEAFF
V: TRBV2; J: TRBJ1-1; CDR3: CASRGWDRGSDTEAFF
V: TRBV9; J: TRBJ2-2; CDR3: CASSVGLAGVETGELFF
V: TRBV28; J: TRBJ2-7; CDR3: CASSLLRLAASYEQYF
V: TRBV28; J: TRBJ1-5; CDR3: CASSLSYQPQHF
V: TRBV5-1; J: TRBJ2-7; CDR3: CASRSPNLAGVSYEQYF
V: TRBV27; J: TRBJ1-4; CDR3: CASSPLSGTSTQKLFF
V: TRBV7-2; J: TRBJ2-1; CDR3: CASSYGLAGEDEQFF
V: TRBV5-1; J: TRBJ2-3; CDR3: CASSLEGADTQYF
V: TRBV10-2; J: TRBJ2-7; CDR3: CASSPPGQGREQYF
V: TRBV28; J: TRBJ2-7; CDR3: CASSPVAGGSYEQYF
V: TRBV7-3; J: TRBJ2-1; CDR3: CASSGGQGTYNEQFF
V: TRBV5-1; J: TRBJ2-7; CDR3: CASSLRVGQGYEQYF
V: TRBV19; J: TRBJ2-7; CDR3: CASNIRRGYEQYF
V: TRBV9; J: TRBJ1-6; CDR3: CASSVGQGRSYNSPLHF
V: TRBV4-2; J: TRBJ2-7; CDR3: CASSQRQGWDEQYF
V: TRBV11-2; J: TRBJ2-6; CDR3: CASTIAGANVLTF
V: TRBV5-6; J: TRBJ1-1; CDR3: CASSLEQYSNTEAFF
V: TRBV10-3; J: TRBJ1-2; CDR3: CAITSPGQAPYTF
V: TRBV28; J: TRBJ1-2; CDR3: CASAEIARKTGTYLLYGYTF
V: TRBV9; J: TRBJ2-1; CDR3: CASSAGQGGNEQFF
V: TRBV11-2; J: TRBJ2-2; CDR3: CASSSGGFGELFF
V: TRBV5-6; J: TRBJ1-3; CDR3: CASSSMTGTSGNTIYF
V: TRBV5-6; J: TRBJ1-5; CDR3: CASSLAGTGGPQHF
V: TRBV15; J: TRBJ2-7; CDR3: CATSRVARANGEQYF
V: TRBV7-2; J: TRBJ2-5; CDR3: CASSSLAGTVQETQYF
V: TRBV27; J: TRBJ1-6; CDR3: CASSSGGGSPLHF
V: TRBV5-1; J: TRBJ2-2; CDR3: CASSLGALAANTGELFF
V: TRBV9; J: TRBJ1-4; CDR3: CASSLGQGTREKLFF
V: TRBV28; J: TRBJ1-2; CDR3: CASRPGGDYGYTF
V: TRBV5-5; J: TRBJ2-4; CDR3: CASSFYGVENIQYF
V: TRBV29-1; J: TRBJ1-1; CDR3: CSVEGGGRMNTEAFF
V: TRBV4-1; J: TRBJ2-7; CDR3: CASSQSTGEGEQYF
V: TRBV27; J: TRBJ1-2; CDR3: CATSGGDGYTF
V: TRBV18; J: TRBJ2-7; CDR3: CASSPGLAGDRTYEQYF
V: TRBV10-3; J: TRBJ1-2; CDR3: CAISETGDGYTF
V: TRBV9; J: TRBJ2-7; CDR3: CASSAGRRGSYEQYF